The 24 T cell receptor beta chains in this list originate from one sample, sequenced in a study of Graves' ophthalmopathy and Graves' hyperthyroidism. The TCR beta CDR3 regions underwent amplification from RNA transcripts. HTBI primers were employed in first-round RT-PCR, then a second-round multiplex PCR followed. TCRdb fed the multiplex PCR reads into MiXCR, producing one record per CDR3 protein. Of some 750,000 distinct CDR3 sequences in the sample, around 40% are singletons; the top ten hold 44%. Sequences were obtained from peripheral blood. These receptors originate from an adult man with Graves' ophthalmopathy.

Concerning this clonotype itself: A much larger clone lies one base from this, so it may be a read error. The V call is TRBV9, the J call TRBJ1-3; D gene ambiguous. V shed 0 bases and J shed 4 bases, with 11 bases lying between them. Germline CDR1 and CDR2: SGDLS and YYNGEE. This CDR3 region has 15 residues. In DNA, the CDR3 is TGTGCCAGCAGCGTAGCAGTGTCTCGCGGAAACACCATATATTTT. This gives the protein CASSVAVSRGNTIYF.

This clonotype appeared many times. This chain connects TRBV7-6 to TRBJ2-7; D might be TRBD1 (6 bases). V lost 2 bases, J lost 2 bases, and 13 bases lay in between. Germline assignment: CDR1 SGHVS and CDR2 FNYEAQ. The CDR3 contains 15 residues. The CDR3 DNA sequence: TGTGCCAGCAGCTTATCGCAGACAGGTCCCTACGAGCAGTACTTC. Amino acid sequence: CASSLSQTGPYEQYF.

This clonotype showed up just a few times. CDR3 protein: CASSYLGHPNQPQHF. Written as DNA, the CDR3 is TGTGCCAGCAGTTACTTGGGACACCCCAATCAGCCCCAGCATTTT. This rearrangement joins TRBV6-6 to TRBJ1-5; tentative D call: TRBD1 (6 bases). The V and J ends lost 1 base and 3 bases respectively, with 10 bases between them. The CDR3 spans 15 residues. Per germline, CDR1 MNHNY and CDR2 SVGAGI (reference sequence).

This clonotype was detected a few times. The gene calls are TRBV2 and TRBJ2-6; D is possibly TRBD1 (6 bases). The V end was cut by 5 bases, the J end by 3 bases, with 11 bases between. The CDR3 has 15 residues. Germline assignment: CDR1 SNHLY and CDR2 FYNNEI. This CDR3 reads CASSKQGFGANVLTF. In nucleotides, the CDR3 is TGTGCCAGCAGTAAACAGGGCTTTGGGGCCAACGTCCTGACTTTC.

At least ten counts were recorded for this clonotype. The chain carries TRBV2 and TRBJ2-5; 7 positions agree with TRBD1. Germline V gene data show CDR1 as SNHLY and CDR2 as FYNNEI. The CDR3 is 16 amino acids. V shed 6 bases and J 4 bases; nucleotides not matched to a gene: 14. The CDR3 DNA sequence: TGTGCCAGCAGATACAGCCGGACAGGCTCCCCAGAGACCCAGTACTTC. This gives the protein CASRYSRTGSPETQYF.

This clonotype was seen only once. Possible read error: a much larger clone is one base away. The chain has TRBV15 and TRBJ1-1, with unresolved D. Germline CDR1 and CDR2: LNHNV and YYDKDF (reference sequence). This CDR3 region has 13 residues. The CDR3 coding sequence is TGTGCCACCAACAGAGACCCCGGTAACCGGGCTTTCTTT. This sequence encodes CATNRDPGNRAFF.

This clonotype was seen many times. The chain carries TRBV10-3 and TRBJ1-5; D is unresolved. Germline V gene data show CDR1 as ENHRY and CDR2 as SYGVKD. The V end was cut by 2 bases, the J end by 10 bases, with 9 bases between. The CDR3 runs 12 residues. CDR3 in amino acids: CAISEPRGPQHF. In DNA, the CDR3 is TGTGCCATCAGTGAGCCTCGTGGTCCCCAGCATTTT.

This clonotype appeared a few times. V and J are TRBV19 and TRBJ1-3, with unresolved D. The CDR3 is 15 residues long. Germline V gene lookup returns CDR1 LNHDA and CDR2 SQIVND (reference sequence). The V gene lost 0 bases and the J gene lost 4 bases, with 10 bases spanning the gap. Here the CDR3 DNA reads TGTGCCAGTAGTATAGAGGTCGGTCGCGGAAACACCATATATTTT. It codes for CASSIEVGRGNTIYF.

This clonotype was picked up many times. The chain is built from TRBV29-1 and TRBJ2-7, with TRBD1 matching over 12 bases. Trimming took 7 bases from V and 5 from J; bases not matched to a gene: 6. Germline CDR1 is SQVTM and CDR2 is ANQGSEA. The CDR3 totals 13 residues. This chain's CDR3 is CSGGGTGGHEQYF. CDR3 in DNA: TGCAGCGGGGGGGGGACAGGGGGCCACGAGCAGTACTTC.

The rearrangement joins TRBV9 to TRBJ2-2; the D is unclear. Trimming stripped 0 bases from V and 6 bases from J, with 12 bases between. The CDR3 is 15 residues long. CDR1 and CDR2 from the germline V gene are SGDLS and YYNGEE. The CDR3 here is CASSVAGVASGELFF. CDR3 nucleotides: TGTGCCAGCAGCGTAGCGGGTGTGGCTTCCGGGGAGCTGTTTTTT.

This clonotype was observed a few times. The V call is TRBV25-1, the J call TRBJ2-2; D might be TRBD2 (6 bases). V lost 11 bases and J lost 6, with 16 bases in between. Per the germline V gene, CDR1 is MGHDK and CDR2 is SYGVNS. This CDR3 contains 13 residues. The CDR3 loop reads CALREADSGELFF. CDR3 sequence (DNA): TGTGCCCTCAGGGAGGCGGACTCCGGGGAGCTGTTTTTT. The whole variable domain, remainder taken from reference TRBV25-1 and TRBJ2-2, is EADIYQTPRYLVIGTGKKITLECSQTMGHDKMYWYQQDPGMELHLIHYSYGVNSTEKGDLSSESTVSRIRTEHFPLTLESARPSHTSQYLCALREADSGELFFGEGSRLTVL.

DNA for the CDR3: TGTGCCAGCAGTTACTCGAAGCAGGGGTGGACCTACGAGCAGTACTTC. It translates to CASSYSKQGWTYEQYF. The chain is built from TRBV6-5 and TRBJ2-7; a possible D gene is TRBD1 (6 bases). V was shortened by 0 bases and J by 2 bases, with 14 bases between the two germline ends. This CDR3 has 16 amino acids. The germline V gene encodes CDR1 MNHEY and CDR2 SVGAGI.

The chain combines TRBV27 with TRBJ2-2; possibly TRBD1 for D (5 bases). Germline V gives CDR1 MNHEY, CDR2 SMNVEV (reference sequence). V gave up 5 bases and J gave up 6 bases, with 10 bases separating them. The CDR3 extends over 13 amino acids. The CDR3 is CASSPRDSGELFF. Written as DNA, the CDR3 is TGTGCCAGCAGTCCCAGGGATTCCGGGGAGCTGTTTTTT.

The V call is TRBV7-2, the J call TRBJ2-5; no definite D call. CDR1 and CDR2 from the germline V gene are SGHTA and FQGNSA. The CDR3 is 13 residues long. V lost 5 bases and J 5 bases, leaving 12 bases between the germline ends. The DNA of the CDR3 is TGTGCCAGCAGCCCCGAGATCTGGGAGACCCAGTACTTC. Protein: CASSPEIWETQYF.

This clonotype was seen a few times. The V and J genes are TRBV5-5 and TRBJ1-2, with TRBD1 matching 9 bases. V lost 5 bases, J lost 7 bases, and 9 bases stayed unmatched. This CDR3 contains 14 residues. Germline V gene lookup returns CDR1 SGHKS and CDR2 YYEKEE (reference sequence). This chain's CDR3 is CASSPGTGLSGYTF. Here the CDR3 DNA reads TGTGCCAGCAGTCCCGGGACAGGGTTAAGTGGCTACACCTTC.

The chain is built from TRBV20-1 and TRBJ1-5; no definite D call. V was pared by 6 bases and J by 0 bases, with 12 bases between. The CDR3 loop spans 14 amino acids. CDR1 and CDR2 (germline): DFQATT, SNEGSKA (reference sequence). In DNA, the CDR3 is TGCAGTGCCCAGCGGGGTAATAGCAATCAGCCCCAGCATTTT. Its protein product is CSAQRGNSNQPQHF.

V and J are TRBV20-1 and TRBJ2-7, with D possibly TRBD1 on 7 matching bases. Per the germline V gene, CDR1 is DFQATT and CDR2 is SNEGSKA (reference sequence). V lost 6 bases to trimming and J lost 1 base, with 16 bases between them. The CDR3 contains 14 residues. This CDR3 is CSAQRAGGSYEQYF. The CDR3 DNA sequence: TGCAGTGCCCAGCGGGCAGGGGGATCCTACGAGCAGTACTTC.

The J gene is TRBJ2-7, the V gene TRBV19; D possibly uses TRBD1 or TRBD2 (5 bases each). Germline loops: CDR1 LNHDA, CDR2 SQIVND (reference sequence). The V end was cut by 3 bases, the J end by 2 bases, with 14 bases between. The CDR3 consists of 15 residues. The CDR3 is CASSIGGSSPYEQYF. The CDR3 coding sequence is TGTGCCAGTAGTATTGGGGGTTCTTCGCCCTACGAGCAGTACTTC.

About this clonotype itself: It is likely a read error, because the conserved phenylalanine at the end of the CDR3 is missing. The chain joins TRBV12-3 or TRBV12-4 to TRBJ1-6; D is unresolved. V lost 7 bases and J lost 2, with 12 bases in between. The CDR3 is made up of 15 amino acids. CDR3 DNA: TGTGCCAGCAACCTTAGAGGTACCTATAATTCACCCCTCCACATT. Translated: CASNLRGTYNSPLHI.

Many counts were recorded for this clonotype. CDR3 in amino acids: CSVGGPTNEKLFF. CDR3 nucleotides: TGCAGTGTGGGGGGTCCAACTAATGAAAAACTGTTTTTT. The V call is TRBV20-1, the J call TRBJ1-4; D possibly corresponds to TRBD1 (5 bases). Deletions cut 7 bases from V and 0 bases from J, with 9 bases between. The CDR3 contains 13 residues. The germline V gene encodes CDR1 DFQATT and CDR2 SNEGSKA (reference sequence).

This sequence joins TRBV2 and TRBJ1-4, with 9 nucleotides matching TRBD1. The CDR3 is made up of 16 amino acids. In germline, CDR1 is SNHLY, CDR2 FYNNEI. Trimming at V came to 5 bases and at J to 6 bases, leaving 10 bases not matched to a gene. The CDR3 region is CASSSGTGPPYEKLFF. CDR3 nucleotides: TGTGCCAGCAGTTCCGGGACAGGGCCTCCTTATGAAAAACTGTTTTTT. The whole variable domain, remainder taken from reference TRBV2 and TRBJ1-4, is EPEVTQTPSHQVTQMGQEVILRCVPISNHLYFYWYRQILGQKVEFLVSFYNNEISEKSEIFDDQFSVERPDGSNFTLKIRSTKLEDSAMYFCASSSGTGPPYEKLFFGSGTQLSVL.

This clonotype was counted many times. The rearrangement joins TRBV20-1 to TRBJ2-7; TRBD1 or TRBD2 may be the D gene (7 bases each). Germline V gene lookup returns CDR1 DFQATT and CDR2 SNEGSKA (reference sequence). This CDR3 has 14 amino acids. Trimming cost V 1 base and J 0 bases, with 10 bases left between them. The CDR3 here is CSARGRGGSYEQYF. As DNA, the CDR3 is TGCAGTGCTAGAGGCAGGGGGGGCTCCTACGAGCAGTACTTC.

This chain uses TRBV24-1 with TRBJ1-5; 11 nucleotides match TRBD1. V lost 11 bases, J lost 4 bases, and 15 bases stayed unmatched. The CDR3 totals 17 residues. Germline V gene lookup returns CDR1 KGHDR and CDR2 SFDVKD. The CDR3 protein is CASSQGQDRGLNQPQHF. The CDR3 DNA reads TGTGCCAGCAGCCAAGGGCAGGACAGGGGGCTTAATCAGCCCCAGCATTTT.

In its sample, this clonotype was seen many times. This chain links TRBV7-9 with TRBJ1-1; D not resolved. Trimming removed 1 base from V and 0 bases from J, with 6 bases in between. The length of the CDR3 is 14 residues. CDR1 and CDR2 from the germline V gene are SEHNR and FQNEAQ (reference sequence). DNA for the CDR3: TGTGCCAGCAGCTTAGGAGTCCTGAACACTGAAGCTTTCTTT. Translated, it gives CASSLGVLNTEAFF.